A selection of T cell receptor beta chains follows, all from one sample in a study of OX40 agonist ivuxolimab in advanced cancers. Clones were read by immunoSEQ multiplex PCR, and TCRdb kept only the in-frame ones, dropping some. This repertoire shows tens of thousands of clones, roughly 86% found once; its top ten account for 28%. The sample in question was CD4+ or CD8+ T cells sorted from blood, obtained in a trial of the OX40 agonist ivuxolimab. The origin of the receptors is an adult with an advanced solid tumor such as melanoma, head and neck, liver or kidney cancer. The CDR3 runs from the conserved cysteine through the conserved F or W.

V	J	CDR3
TRBV7-9	TRBJ1-1	CASRYTGGGTEAFF
TRBV6-5	TRBJ1-1	CASSWPGTEAFF
TRBV7-6	TRBJ1-5	CASSLGLGGESSNQPQHF
TRBV9	TRBJ1-6	CASSEAPGVDSYNSPLHF
TRBV5-6	TRBJ1-1	CASSLSRVEAFF
TRBV2	TRBJ2-3	CASSEAPHEVGRKVTDTQYF
TRBV27	TRBJ2-5	CASTSTGYGETQYF
TRBV7-6	TRBJ1-1	CASSLFGGQGNTEAFF
TRBV11-2	TRBJ1-1	CASRGGYTEAFF
TRBV4-2	TRBJ2-7	CASSQGEDSSYEQYF
TRBV4-1	TRBJ2-7	CASSHPGTGNEQYF
TRBV2	TRBJ2-3	CASSDPGRVDTQYF
TRBV19	TRBJ2-7	CASTTTGSSYEQYF
TRBV11-2	TRBJ1-4	CASSLFSGRVEKLFF
TRBV9	TRBJ2-3	CASSTRTSGERTDTQYF
TRBV5-1	TRBJ1-6	CASRDRLNSPLHF
TRBV5-6	TRBJ1-2	CASSLRQGAGYTF
TRBV7-2	TRBJ1-2	CASSEYRTETNYGYTF
TRBV7-8	TRBJ2-3	CASSLGTGGVDTQYF
TRBV19	TRBJ1-4	CASSTDRYNEKLFF
TRBV7-9	TRBJ2-4	CASSNGRGLAKNIQYF
TRBV5-6	TRBJ2-7	CATRDRGSYEQYF
TRBV30	TRBJ1-1	CAWSRTGGWGTEAFF
TRBV9	TRBJ1-4	CASSPSGGAREKLFF
TRBV9	TRBJ1-3	CASSVFTDSGNTIYF
TRBV9	TRBJ2-7	CASSVEAVPYEQYF
TRBV2	TRBJ2-7	CASSVDGTGNYEQYF
TRBV29-1	TRBJ2-1	CSVEGSVGRSYNEQFF
TRBV28	TRBJ2-1	CASSAVGQINEQFF
TRBV6-5	TRBJ2-5	CASSLTVKETQYF
TRBV11-1	TRBJ2-3	CASSLGLGGGDTQYF
TRBV4-2	TRBJ1-5	CASSQGVGEGQPQHF
TRBV27	TRBJ1-3	CASSSDSTGPGNTIYF
TRBV19	TRBJ1-2	CASSIGGTGGYGYTF
TRBV4-1	TRBJ2-7	CASSQATDRRYEQYF
TRBV7-9	TRBJ2-7	CASSWVGARDEQYF
TRBV30	TRBJ1-5	CAWSADRLEPQHF
TRBV4-1	TRBJ2-3	CASSWGLGTDTQYF
TRBV9	TRBJ2-3	CASSVPLAGGPTDTQYF
TRBV11-2	TRBJ2-3	CASSLEGPFKYGGADTQYF
TRBV11-2	TRBJ1-2	CASSVTEDGYGYTF
TRBV5-1	TRBJ1-6	CASSLDGRANNSPLHF
TRBV19	TRBJ1-1	CASSTQGGNTEAFF
TRBV6-1	TRBJ2-7	CASSDAGVGGTVSYEQYF
TRBV4-1	TRBJ1-1	CASSHVPGQGQDTEAFF
TRBV5-5	TRBJ2-7	CASSLWGQGPPSYEQYF
TRBV7-9	TRBJ2-3	CASSATEGQAFTDTQYF
TRBV4-2	TRBJ2-7	CASSSDRAGEQYF
TRBV11-1	TRBJ2-1	CASSLGRLEPVNSYNEQFF
TRBV7-9	TRBJ1-2	CASSQDRQPDYGYTF
TRBV7-4	TRBJ1-5	CASLRPGSPSAHQPQHF
TRBV29-1	TRBJ2-7	CSVEDPETGGVPYEQYF
TRBV14	TRBJ2-7	CASSQDVLAGSTYEQYF
TRBV25-1	TRBJ2-7	CASSGETYEQYF
TRBV4-1	TRBJ2-7	CASSPGLGSSYEQYF